The clone carrying this T cell receptor beta chain was recorded a few times. These data are taken from a study of cytomegalovirus exposure and HLA in healthy donors. PCR used 60 Vbeta primers and 13 Jbeta primers. Here immunoSEQ multiplex PCR was the method, and the copy in TCRdb shows in-frame clones only, minus some. Among around 120,000 clones listed, 80% were seen once. This CDR3 is built from 12 residues. Looked up from germline, CDR1 is KGHSH and CDR2 is LQKENI. Trimming cost V 3 bases and J 3 bases, with 5 bases left between them. This chain links TRBV18 with TRBJ2-5, with D unclear. Sequences were obtained from PBMCs. The sequence was collected from a female donor in good health and CMV-seropositive. CDR3 loop: CASSPTEETQYF. As DNA, the CDR3 is TGTGCCAGCTCACCCACGGAAGAGACCCAGTACTTC.